Below, 28 T cell receptor beta chains from the same sample are listed, as sequenced in a study of cytomegalovirus exposure and HLA in healthy donors. Sequenced by immunoSEQ multiplex PCR; TCRdb stores in-frame clones only, minus some. The repertoire holds 220,000 or so clones, 75% to 90% seen once, with more than 13% in the top ten. The specimen was PBMCs. These receptors were taken from a woman in her twenties or thirties in good health and CMV-seropositive.

The chain has TRBV7-3 and TRBJ2-7; tentative D call: TRBD1 (7 bases). The CDR3 totals 13 residues. From germline, CDR1 is SGHTA and CDR2 FQGTGA. V dropped 5 bases and J dropped 5 bases, with 13 bases sitting between them. The CDR3 DNA follows: TGTGCCAGCAGCGAAGGGGGCGGGGACGAGCAGTACTTC. It yields the protein CASSEGGGDEQYF.

The chain is built from TRBV7-2 and TRBJ1-4, with 7 bases matching TRBD1. The CDR3 is 14 residues long. The V gene's germline CDR1 is SGHTA and CDR2 FQGNSA. V shed 5 bases, J shed 7 bases, and the junction held 7 bases outside the gene matches. Here the CDR3 reads CASSPTGSSEKLFF. The CDR3 DNA follows: TGTGCCAGCAGCCCGACAGGGAGTAGTGAAAAACTGTTTTTT.

The table lists this clone with many counts. V usage is TRBV7-3 and J usage is TRBJ1-2; D perhaps matches TRBD1 (6 bases). V gave up 5 bases and J gave up 8 bases, with 15 bases separating them. Germline values: CDR1 SGHTA, CDR2 FQGTGA. This CDR3 region has 13 residues. CDR3 nucleotides: TGTGCCAGCAGCACACCGACAGGAGAAGGCTACACCTTC. Translating it yields CASSTPTGEGYTF.

This clone has more than one count but fewer than ten. The chain is built from TRBV27 and TRBJ2-7; D remains ambiguous. Germline loops: CDR1 MNHEY, CDR2 SMNVEV (reference sequence). The CDR3 is 12 residues long. V was trimmed by 9 bases and J by 2 bases, leaving 11 bases between them. CDR3 in DNA: TGTGCCAGTGGGTCAATGCCCTACGAGCAGTACTTC. It is translated as CASGSMPYEQYF.

In its sample, this clone was seen once. The genes are TRBV27 and TRBJ2-5, with a possible D match to TRBD1 (6 bases). From germline, CDR1 is MNHEY and CDR2 SMNVEV (reference sequence). This CDR3 has 15 residues. V gave up 5 bases and J gave up 4 bases, with 17 bases separating them. The CDR3 spells CASSPRRQDLETQYF. Here the CDR3 DNA reads TGTGCCAGCAGTCCCAGAAGACAGGACTTAGAGACCCAGTACTTC.

This sequence joins TRBV30 and TRBJ2-3; TRBD2 matches 7 bases. V trimming: 3 bases; J trimming: 0 bases; junction bases outside the gene matches: 12. CDR1 and CDR2 from the germline V gene are GTSNPN and SVGIG (reference sequence). CDR3 length: 17 amino acids. The CDR3 loop reads CAWRMSPSGPSTDTQYF. The DNA for the CDR3 is TGTGCCTGGAGGATGAGCCCTAGCGGACCTAGCACAGATACGCAGTATTTT.

The chain has TRBV5-1 and TRBJ1-4; 7 nucleotides match TRBD1. The CDR3 consists of 17 residues. V trimming: 0 bases; J trimming: 7 bases; junction bases outside the gene matches: 12. Germline V CDR1 and CDR2: SGHRS, YFSETQ. CDR3 sequence: CASSLALRTGGSEKLFF. CDR3 nucleotides: TGCGCCAGCAGCTTGGCCCTGAGGACAGGTGGGAGTGAAAAACTGTTTTTT. Full variable domain (outside the CDR3, taken from reference TRBV5-1 and TRBJ1-4): KAGVTQTPRYLIKTRGQQVTLSCSPISGHRSVSWYQQTPGQGLQFLFEYFSETQRNKGNFPGRFSGRQFSNSRSEMNVSTLELGDSALYLCASSLALRTGGSEKLFFGSGTQLSVL.

J is TRBJ1-4 and V is TRBV5-1, with D tentatively TRBD1 (5 bases). The germline CDR1 and CDR2 sequences are SGHRS and YFSETQ. V dropped 0 bases and J dropped 5 bases, with 11 bases sitting between them. The CDR3 covers 15 residues. The CDR3 sequence is CASSLALGGNEKLFF. CDR3 nucleotide sequence: TGCGCCAGCAGCTTGGCCCTGGGGGGGAATGAAAAACTGTTTTTT.

The chain couples TRBV14 to TRBJ2-1; D not certain. Trimming took 1 base from V and 0 from J, leaving 13 bases between them. Per the germline V gene, CDR1 is SGHDN and CDR2 is FVKESK. CDR3 size: 17 residues. The CDR3 DNA follows: TGTGCCAGCAGCCAAGTTCAGAGGTTGAGCTCCTACAATGAGCAGTTCTTC. Translation gives CASSQVQRLSSYNEQFF.

The J gene is TRBJ1-2, the V gene TRBV20-1; D is uncertain. Trimming removed 4 bases from V and 7 bases from J, with 7 bases in between. Looked up from germline, CDR1 is DFQATT and CDR2 is SNEGSKA (reference sequence). There are 10 residues in the CDR3. The CDR3 here is CSANLRGYTF. CDR3 DNA sequence: TGCAGTGCTAATCTCCGTGGCTACACCTTC.

The V and J genes are TRBV27 and TRBJ2-2; D not resolved. Germline-derived CDR1 and CDR2 are MNHEY and SMNVEV (reference sequence). This CDR3 region has 16 residues. Trimming pared 6 bases from V and 6 bases from J, leaving 20 bases between. The CDR3 region has the DNA TGTGCCAGCAGAAACCGGGTGTTACGGTCTCCCGGGGAGCTGTTTTTT. Residues: CASRNRVLRSPGELFF.

The rearrangement links TRBV30 to TRBJ1-2; TRBD1 agrees at 7 bases. The CDR3 totals 13 residues. Germline CDR1 is GTSNPN and CDR2 is SVGIG (reference sequence). The J segment lost 4 bases and the V segment lost 3 bases, leaving 5 bases of the junction unmatched. CDR3 sequence (DNA): TGTGCCTGGAGGGGCGACAGGGTCTATGGCTACACCTTC. Protein product: CAWRGDRVYGYTF.

The V and J genes are TRBV28 and TRBJ1-1; D unresolved. V gave up 5 bases and J gave up 3 bases, with 10 bases separating them. This CDR3 contains 13 residues. Germline CDR1 reads MDHEN; CDR2 reads SYDVKM. The CDR3 loop reads CASSIPRDTEAFF. CDR3 bases: TGTGCCAGCAGTATCCCTCGAGACACTGAAGCTTTCTTT.

This clone was counted a few times. The gene calls are TRBV6-4 and TRBJ2-1; TRBD1 might be the D (6 bases). Trimming cost V 3 bases and J 7 bases, with 16 bases left between them. This CDR3 has 15 residues. Germline V gives CDR1 MRHNA, CDR2 SNTAGT. CDR3: CASSEYVGARNEQFF. The CDR3 coding sequence is TGTGCCAGCAGTGAGTATGTGGGGGCGCGGAATGAGCAGTTCTTC.

This clone was recorded a few times. V is TRBV2 and J is TRBJ1-5; D is perhaps TRBD1 (5 bases). The CDR3 is made up of 15 amino acids. V was shortened by 1 base and J by 6 bases, with 13 bases between the two germline ends. Germline lookup yields CDR1 SNHLY and CDR2 FYNNEI. CDR3 coding DNA: TGTGCCAGCAGTGAAGTGGGGGGTTTTGTTCAGCCCCAGCATTTT. Its translation is CASSEVGGFVQPQHF.

This clone was seen a few times. This chain joins TRBV7-2 and TRBJ1-5; possible D gene TRBD1, 5 bases. Germline CDR1 reads SGHTA; CDR2 reads FQGNSA. V lost 5 bases to trimming and J lost 6 bases, with 23 bases between them. CDR3 length: 17 residues. The CDR3 protein is CASSPNGGQGRTQPQHF. CDR3 nucleotides: TGTGCCAGCAGCCCGAACGGAGGGCAGGGAAGAACTCAGCCCCAGCATTTT.

The rearrangement uses TRBV28 and TRBJ1-4; 9 bases are a match to TRBD1. V shed 4 bases and J 7 bases; nucleotides not matched to a gene: 7. The CDR3 totals 15 residues. Germline CDR1 and CDR2: MDHEN and SYDVKM. For the CDR3, the DNA is TGTGCCAGCAGTTCAACCGGGACAGGGATTGAAAAACTGTTTTTT. The encoded protein is CASSSTGTGIEKLFF. Combining the CDR3 with reference TRBV28 and TRBJ1-4 gives the whole variable domain DVKVTQSSRYLVKRTGEKVFLECVQDMDHENMFWYRQDPGLGLRLIYFSYDVKMKEKGDIPEGYSVSREKKERFSLILESASTNQTSMYLCASSSTGTGIEKLFFGSGTQLSVL.

The J gene is TRBJ2-3, the V gene TRBV10-3, with 9 bases lining up with TRBD1. The CDR3 is 15 amino acids. Trimming at V came to 3 bases and at J to 3 bases, leaving 4 bases not matched to a gene. Germline CDR1 ENHRY, CDR2 SYGVKD. CDR3 protein: CAISDPGQGTDTQYF. DNA of the CDR3: TGTGCCATCAGTGACCCGGGACAGGGAACAGATACGCAGTATTTT.

This clone has a single count. V gene TRBV25-1 combines with J gene TRBJ2-7; 7 positions match TRBD2. V lost 2 bases and J lost 7; bases outside the gene matches: 2. Germline V gene sequence: CDR1 MGHDK, CDR2 SYGVNS. The length of the CDR3 is 12 residues. The CDR3 DNA sequence: TGTGCCAGCAGTGAAGGGACTAATGAGCAGTACTTC. The encoded protein is CASSEGTNEQYF.

V usage is TRBV27 and J usage is TRBJ2-2; a possible D gene is TRBD1 (6 bases). The V gene lost 4 bases and the J gene lost 5 bases, with 17 bases spanning the gap. The CDR3 has 16 amino acids. Germline loops: CDR1 MNHEY, CDR2 SMNVEV (reference sequence). The CDR3 reads CASSSLKGVGTGELFF. As DNA, the CDR3 is TGTGCCAGCAGTTCCCTTAAGGGGGTTGGGACCGGGGAGCTGTTTTTT.

The gene calls are TRBV9 and TRBJ1-5; no clear D gene. Trimming pared 3 bases from V and 1 base from J, leaving 8 bases between. The length of the CDR3 is 14 residues. Germline V gives CDR1 SGDLS, CDR2 YYNGEE. CDR3 sequence: CASSGAKSNQPQHF. In nucleotides, the CDR3 is TGTGCCAGCAGCGGCGCAAAGAGCAATCAGCCCCAGCATTTT.

This chain joins TRBV11-2 and TRBJ2-2, with 7 bases that match TRBD1. CDR3 length: 15 residues. The V segment lost 3 bases and the J segment 1 base; nucleotides outside the gene matches: 2. Per the germline V gene, CDR1 is SGHAT and CDR2 is FQNNGV. CDR3 DNA sequence: TGTGCCAGCAGCTTGACAGGGATGAACACCGGGGAGCTGTTTTTT. It encodes CASSLTGMNTGELFF.

The V and J genes are TRBV7-2 and TRBJ1-1; D ambiguous. The length of the CDR3 is 11 residues. Germline-derived CDR1 and CDR2 are SGHTA and FQGNSA. V dropped 1 base and J dropped 7 bases, with 4 bases sitting between them. CDR3 nucleotide sequence: TGTGCCAGCAGCTTAGTGCGTGAAGCTTTCTTT. Translated, it gives CASSLVREAFF.

This chain connects TRBV6-6 to TRBJ1-5, with D uncertain. Trimming stripped 5 bases from V and 3 bases from J, with 11 bases between. This CDR3 is 14 amino acids long. Germline V gene sequence: CDR1 MNHNY, CDR2 SVGAGI (reference sequence). CDR3 sequence (DNA): TGTGCCAGCAGTCCGCCGGAAAACAATCAGCCCCAGCATTTT. Translation: CASSPPENNQPQHF.

The chain combines TRBV4-1 with TRBJ2-1, with 9 bases that match TRBD2. CDR1 and CDR2 from the germline V gene are MGHRA and YSYEKL. The CDR3 extends over 14 amino acids. V lost 0 bases to trimming and J lost 12 bases; unmatched junction nucleotides: 6. The CDR3 region is CASSQDWQAGGQFF. The DNA for the CDR3 is TGCGCCAGCAGCCAAGATTGGCAAGCGGGAGGGCAGTTCTTC.

This chain joins TRBV9 and TRBJ2-7, with TRBD2 as a possible D gene (6 bases). Germline V gene sequence: CDR1 SGDLS, CDR2 YYNGEE. There are 16 residues in the CDR3. Trimming left V 0 bases short and J 0 bases short, with 13 bases between. CDR3 nucleotides: TGTGCCAGCAGCGTAGGTAGCGGACCCCTCTCCTACGAGCAGTACTTC. It codes for CASSVGSGPLSYEQYF.

This clone was detected only once. The chain employs TRBV2 and TRBJ1-1; D remains ambiguous. CDR3 length equals 14 residues. Germline CDR1 SNHLY, CDR2 FYNNEI. V was shortened by 5 bases and J by 4 bases, with 14 bases between the two germline ends. CDR3 sequence (DNA): TGTGCCAGCAGTACCCTTGGGGTGGGCACTGAAGCTTTCTTT. This encodes CASSTLGVGTEAFF.

The chain combines TRBV7-9 with TRBJ2-3, with D possibly TRBD1 on 6 matching bases. V shed 7 bases and J shed 0 bases, with 14 bases lying between them. The CDR3 has 15 amino acids. Germline assignment: CDR1 SEHNR and CDR2 FQNEAQ (reference sequence). CDR3 coding DNA: TGTGCCAGCACCTTGCCAGGGGTTAGCACAGATACGCAGTATTTT. Translated, it gives CASTLPGVSTDTQYF.